Below, 9 T cell receptor beta chains from the same sample are listed, as sequenced in a study of cytomegalovirus exposure and HLA in healthy donors. Primers included in the PCR were 60 Vbeta and 13 Jbeta primers. TCRdb's table, derived via immunoSEQ multiplex PCR, lists solely in-frame clones and lacks some. The sample consists of 150,000 to 180,000 clones, around 82% of them appearing once. The sample comprised PBMCs. The source is a woman in her forties in good health and CMV-seropositive.

The V and J genes are TRBV10-2 and TRBJ2-2; 8 bases align to TRBD1. The CDR3 covers 15 residues. Germline V gives CDR1 WSHSY, CDR2 SAAADI. J gave up 3 bases and V 7 bases, and 7 bases lay outside the gene matches. The CDR3 region is CASNQDRADTGELFF. The CDR3 nucleotides are TGCGCCAGCAACCAGGACAGGGCGGACACCGGGGAGCTGTTTTTT.

The V gene is TRBV10-2, the J gene TRBJ2-3, with TRBD1 identical over 7 bases. Germline V lookup: CDR1 WSHSY, CDR2 SAAADI. The CDR3 length is 16 residues. The ends lost 7 bases at V and 4 bases at J; junction bases unmatched: 14. Written as DNA, the CDR3 is TGCGCCAGCACTCTCTCCAGGGGGTTAGGGGCAGATACGCAGTATTTT. This codes for CASTLSRGLGADTQYF.

This chain uses TRBV5-1 with TRBJ2-3; 8 bases align to TRBD1. Germline V gene lookup returns CDR1 SGHRS and CDR2 YFSETQ. J gave up 4 bases and V 0 bases, and 4 bases lay outside the gene matches. The CDR3 is 15 residues long. This CDR3 is CASSLEQGAPDTQYF. CDR3 in DNA: TGCGCCAGCAGCTTGGAGCAGGGGGCCCCAGATACGCAGTATTTT.

V usage is TRBV11-3 and J usage is TRBJ2-1; 12 positions match TRBD2. Germline V gene sequence: CDR1 SGHNT, CDR2 YENEEA. Trimming cost V 3 bases and J 7 bases; bases outside gene matches: 7. The CDR3 sequence is 16 residues long. The CDR3 spells CASSFVLAGGLNEQFF. Here the CDR3 DNA reads TGTGCCAGCAGCTTTGTACTAGCGGGAGGATTGAATGAGCAGTTCTTC.

The chain employs TRBV30 and TRBJ2-7, with 7 bases identical to TRBD1. The CDR3 contains 14 residues. The V segment lost 7 bases and the J segment 3 bases; nucleotides outside the gene matches: 12. The germline V gene has CDR1 GTSNPN and CDR2 SVGIG (reference sequence). The CDR3 protein is CASSPGTVLYEQYF. CDR3 bases: TGTGCCTCCTCCCCCGGGACAGTACTCTACGAGCAGTACTTC.

The V call is TRBV6-6, the J call TRBJ2-7; D not resolved. This CDR3 contains 12 residues. The germline V and J ends were trimmed by 2 bases and 7 bases, with 9 bases remaining between them. Germline assignment: CDR1 MNHNY and CDR2 SVGAGI (reference sequence). The CDR3 loop is CASSYKDGEQYF. The CDR3 region has the DNA TGTGCCAGCAGTTACAAAGACGGGGAGCAGTACTTC.

This clone was counted a few times. The CDR3 is CASSPLRLAGGGEQFF. DNA of the CDR3: TGTGCCAGTAGTCCCCTCAGACTAGCGGGAGGGGGTGAGCAGTTCTTC. The rearrangement joins TRBV19 to TRBJ2-1; 14 nucleotides match TRBD2. The CDR3 extends over 16 amino acids. Germline V gives CDR1 LNHDA, CDR2 SQIVND (reference sequence). Trimming cost V 5 bases and J 9 bases; bases outside gene matches: 9.

The chain links TRBV11-3 to TRBJ2-7; 7 bases line up with TRBD1. With V trimmed by 1 base and J by 2 bases, 5 bases remained unmatched. Germline CDR1 reads SGHNT; CDR2 reads YENEEA. This CDR3 has 15 residues. The CDR3 nucleotides read TGTGCCAGCAGCTTAGGAGGACAGGCAACCTACGAGCAGTACTTC. Translation: CASSLGGQATYEQYF.

This chain connects TRBV19 to TRBJ2-1, with TRBD2 matching 10 bases. Germline CDR1 is LNHDA and CDR2 is SQIVND (reference sequence). CDR3 length equals 14 residues. V shed 6 bases and J 12 bases; nucleotides not matched to a gene: 11. In DNA form, the CDR3 reads TGTGCCAGTAGGAGGACTAGCGGTGTGACGGGGCAGTTCTTC. Translation gives CASRRTSGVTGQFF.